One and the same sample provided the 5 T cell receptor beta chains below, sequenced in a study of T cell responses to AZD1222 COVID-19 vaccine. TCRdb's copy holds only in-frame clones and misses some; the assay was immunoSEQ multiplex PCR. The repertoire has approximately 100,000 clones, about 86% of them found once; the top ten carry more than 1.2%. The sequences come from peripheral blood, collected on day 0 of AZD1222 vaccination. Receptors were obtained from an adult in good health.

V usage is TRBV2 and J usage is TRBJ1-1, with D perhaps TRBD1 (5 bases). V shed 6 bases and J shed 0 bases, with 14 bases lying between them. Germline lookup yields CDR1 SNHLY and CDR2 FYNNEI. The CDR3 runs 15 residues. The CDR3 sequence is CASRLEGAVNTEAFF. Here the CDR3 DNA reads TGTGCCAGCAGGCTGGAAGGGGCAGTGAACACTGAAGCTTTCTTT.

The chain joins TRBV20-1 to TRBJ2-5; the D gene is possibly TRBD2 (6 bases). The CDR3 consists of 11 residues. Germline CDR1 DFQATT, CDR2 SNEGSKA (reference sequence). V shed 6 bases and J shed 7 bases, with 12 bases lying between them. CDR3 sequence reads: CSAVAGGTQYF. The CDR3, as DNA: TGCAGTGCCGTTGCCGGGGGGACCCAGTACTTC.

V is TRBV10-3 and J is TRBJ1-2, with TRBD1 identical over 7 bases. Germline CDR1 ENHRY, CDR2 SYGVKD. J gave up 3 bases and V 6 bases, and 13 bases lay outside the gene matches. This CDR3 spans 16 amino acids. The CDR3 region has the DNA TGTGCCATCAGGTCCCTCAACAGGGGATTTGACTATGGCTACACCTTC. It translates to CAIRSLNRGFDYGYTF.

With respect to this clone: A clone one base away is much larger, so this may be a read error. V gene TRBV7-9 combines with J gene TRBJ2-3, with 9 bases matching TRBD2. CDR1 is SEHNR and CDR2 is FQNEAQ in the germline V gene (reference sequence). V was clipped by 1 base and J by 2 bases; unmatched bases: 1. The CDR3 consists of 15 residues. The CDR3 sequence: CASSLGLAVTDTQYF. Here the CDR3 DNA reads TGTGCCAGCAGCTTAGGACTAGCGGTCACAGATACGCAGTATTTT.

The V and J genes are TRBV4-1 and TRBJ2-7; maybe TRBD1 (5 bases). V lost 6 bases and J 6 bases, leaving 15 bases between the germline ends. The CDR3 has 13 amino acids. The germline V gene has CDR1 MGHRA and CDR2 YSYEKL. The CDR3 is CASRDLSGFEQYF. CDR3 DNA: TGCGCCAGCAGAGACCTTTCAGGGTTCGAGCAGTACTTC.